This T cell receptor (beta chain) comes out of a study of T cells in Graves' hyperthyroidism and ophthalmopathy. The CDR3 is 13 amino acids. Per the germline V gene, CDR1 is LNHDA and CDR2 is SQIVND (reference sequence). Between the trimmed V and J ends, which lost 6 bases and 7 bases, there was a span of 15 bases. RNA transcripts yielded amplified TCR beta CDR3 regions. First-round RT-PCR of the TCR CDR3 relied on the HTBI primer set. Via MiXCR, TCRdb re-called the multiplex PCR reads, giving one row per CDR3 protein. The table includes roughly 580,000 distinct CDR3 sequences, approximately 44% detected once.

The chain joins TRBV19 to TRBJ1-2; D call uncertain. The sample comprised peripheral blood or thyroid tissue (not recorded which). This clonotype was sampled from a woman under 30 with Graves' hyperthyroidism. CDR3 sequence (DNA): TGTGCCAGTAGCTTAATTACTAGGGTTGGCTACACCTTC. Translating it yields CASSLITRVGYTF.